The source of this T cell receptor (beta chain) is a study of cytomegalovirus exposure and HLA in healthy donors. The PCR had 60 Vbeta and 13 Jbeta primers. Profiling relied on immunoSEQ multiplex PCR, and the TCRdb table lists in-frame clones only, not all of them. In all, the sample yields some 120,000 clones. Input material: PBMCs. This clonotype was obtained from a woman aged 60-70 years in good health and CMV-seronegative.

In DNA form, the CDR3 reads TGTGCCTGGACTAAGGGCAGGGGGCTAGGAAACACCATATATTTT. Its translation is CAWTKGRGLGNTIYF. This chain uses TRBV30 with TRBJ1-3, with 8 bases aligning to TRBD1. Germline lookup yields CDR1 GTSNPN and CDR2 SVGIG (reference sequence). The V gene end was trimmed by 4 bases and the J gene end by 4 bases; junction bases not matched to a gene: 9. The CDR3 contains 15 residues.